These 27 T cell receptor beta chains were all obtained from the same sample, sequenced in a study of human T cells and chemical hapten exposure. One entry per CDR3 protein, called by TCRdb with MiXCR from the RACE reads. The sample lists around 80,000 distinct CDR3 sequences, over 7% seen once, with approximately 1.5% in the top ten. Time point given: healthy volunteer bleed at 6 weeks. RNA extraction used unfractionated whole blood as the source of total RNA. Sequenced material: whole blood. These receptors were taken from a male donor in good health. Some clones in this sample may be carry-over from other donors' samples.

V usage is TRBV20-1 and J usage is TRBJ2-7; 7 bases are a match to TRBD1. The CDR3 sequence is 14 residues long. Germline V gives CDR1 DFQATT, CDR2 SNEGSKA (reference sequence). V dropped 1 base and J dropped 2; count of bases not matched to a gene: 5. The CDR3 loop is CSARVWDSPYEQYF. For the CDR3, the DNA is TGCAGTGCTAGAGTCTGGGACAGCCCCTACGAGCAGTACTTC.

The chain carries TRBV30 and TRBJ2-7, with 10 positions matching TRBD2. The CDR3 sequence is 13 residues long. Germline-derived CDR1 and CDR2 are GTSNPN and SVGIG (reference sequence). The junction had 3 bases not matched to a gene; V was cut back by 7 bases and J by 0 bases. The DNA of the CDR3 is TGTGCCTTGGGGACTAGCGTCTCCTACGAGCAGTACTTC. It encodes CALGTSVSYEQYF.

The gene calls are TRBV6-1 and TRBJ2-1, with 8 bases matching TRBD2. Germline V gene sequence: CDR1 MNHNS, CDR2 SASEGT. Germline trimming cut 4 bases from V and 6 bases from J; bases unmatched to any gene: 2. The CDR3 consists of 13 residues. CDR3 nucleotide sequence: TGTGCCAGCAGTGGACTAGCGCGCAATGAGCAGTTCTTC. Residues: CASSGLARNEQFF.

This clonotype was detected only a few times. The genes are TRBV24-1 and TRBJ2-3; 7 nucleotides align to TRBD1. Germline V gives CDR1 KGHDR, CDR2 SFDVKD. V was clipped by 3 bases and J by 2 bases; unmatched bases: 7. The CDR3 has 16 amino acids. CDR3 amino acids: CATSDRQGPSTDTQYF. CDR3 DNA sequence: TGTGCCACCAGTGATCGACAGGGCCCTTCCACAGATACGCAGTATTTT.

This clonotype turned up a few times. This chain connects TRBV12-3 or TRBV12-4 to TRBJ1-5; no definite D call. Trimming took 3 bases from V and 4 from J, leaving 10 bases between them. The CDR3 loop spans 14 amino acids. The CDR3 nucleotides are TGTGCCAGCAGTTTGGGCAGGAGGAATCAGCCCCAGCATTTT. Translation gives CASSLGRRNQPQHF.

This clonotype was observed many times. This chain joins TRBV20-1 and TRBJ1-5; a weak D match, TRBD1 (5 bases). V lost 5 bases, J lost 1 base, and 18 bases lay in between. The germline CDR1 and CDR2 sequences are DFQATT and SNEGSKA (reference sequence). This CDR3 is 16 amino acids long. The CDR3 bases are TGCAGTGCTGGCTCCCCTGGGGGAATGAGCAATCAGCCCCAGCATTTT. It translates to CSAGSPGGMSNQPQHF.

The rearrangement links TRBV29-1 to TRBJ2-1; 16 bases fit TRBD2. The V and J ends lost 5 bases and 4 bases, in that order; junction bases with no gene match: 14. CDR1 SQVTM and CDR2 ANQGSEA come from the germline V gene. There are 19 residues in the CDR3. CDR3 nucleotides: TGCAGCGTTCCACGGGGACTAGCGGGAGGGCTCGGGACATACAATGAGCAGTTCTTC. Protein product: CSVPRGLAGGLGTYNEQFF.

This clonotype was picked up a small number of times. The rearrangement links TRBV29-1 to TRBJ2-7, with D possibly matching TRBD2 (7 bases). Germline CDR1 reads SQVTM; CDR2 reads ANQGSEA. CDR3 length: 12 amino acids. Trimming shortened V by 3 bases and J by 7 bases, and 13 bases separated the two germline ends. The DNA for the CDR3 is TGCAGCGTTGAGGGAGGGGGGAAGGAGCAGTACTTC. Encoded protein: CSVEGGGKEQYF.

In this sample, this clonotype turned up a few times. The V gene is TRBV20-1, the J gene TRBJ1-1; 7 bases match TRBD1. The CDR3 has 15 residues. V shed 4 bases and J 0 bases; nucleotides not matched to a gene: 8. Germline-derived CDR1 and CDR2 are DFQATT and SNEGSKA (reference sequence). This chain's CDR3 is CSAKGTGAMNTEAFF. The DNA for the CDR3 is TGCAGTGCTAAGGGCACAGGGGCGATGAACACTGAAGCTTTCTTT.

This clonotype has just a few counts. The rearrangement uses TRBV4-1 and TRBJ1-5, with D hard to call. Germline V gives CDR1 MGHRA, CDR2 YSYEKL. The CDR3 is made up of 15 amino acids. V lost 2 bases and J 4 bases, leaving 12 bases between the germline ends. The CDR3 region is CASSQSDWGNQPQHF. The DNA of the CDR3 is TGCGCCAGCAGCCAATCCGACTGGGGAAATCAGCCCCAGCATTTT.

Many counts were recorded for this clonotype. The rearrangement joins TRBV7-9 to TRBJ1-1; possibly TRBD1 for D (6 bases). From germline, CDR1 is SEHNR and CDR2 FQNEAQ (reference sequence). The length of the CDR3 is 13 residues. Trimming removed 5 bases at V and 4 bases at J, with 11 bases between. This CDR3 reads CASSLGASTEAFF. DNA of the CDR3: TGTGCCAGCAGCCTGGGGGCCAGCACTGAAGCTTTCTTT.

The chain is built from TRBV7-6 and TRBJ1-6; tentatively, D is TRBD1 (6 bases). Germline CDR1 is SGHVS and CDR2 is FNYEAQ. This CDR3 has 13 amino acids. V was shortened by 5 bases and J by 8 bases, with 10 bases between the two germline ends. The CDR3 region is CASSEGQHSPLHF. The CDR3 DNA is TGTGCCAGCAGCGAGGGACAACATTCACCCCTCCACTTT.

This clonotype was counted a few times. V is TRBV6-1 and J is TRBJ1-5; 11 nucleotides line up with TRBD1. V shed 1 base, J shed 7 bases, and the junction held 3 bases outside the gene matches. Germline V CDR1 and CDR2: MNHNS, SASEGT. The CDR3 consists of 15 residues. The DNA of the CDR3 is TGTGCCAGCAGTGAAGAGGACAGGGGGCGGCAGCCCCAGCATTTT. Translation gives CASSEEDRGRQPQHF.

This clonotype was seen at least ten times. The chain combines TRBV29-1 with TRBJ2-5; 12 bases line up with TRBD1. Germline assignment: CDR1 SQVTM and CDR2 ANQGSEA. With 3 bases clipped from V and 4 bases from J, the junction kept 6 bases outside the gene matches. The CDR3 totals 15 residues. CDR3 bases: TGCAGCGTTGAGCTCCGGGACAGGGGGCCAGAGACCCAGTACTTC. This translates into CSVELRDRGPETQYF.

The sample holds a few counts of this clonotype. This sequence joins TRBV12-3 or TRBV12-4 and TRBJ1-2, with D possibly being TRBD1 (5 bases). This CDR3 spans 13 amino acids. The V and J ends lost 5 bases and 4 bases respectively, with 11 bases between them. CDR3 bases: TGTGCCAGCAGTCCCCTGGGGGGCTATGGCTACACCTTC. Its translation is CASSPLGGYGYTF.

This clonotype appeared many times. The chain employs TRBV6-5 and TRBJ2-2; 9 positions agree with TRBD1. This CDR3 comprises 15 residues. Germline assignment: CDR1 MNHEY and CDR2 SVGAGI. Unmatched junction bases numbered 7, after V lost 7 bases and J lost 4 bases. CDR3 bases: TGTGCCAGCAATTCGGGACAGGGCGCCACCGGGGAGCTGTTTTTT. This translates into CASNSGQGATGELFF.

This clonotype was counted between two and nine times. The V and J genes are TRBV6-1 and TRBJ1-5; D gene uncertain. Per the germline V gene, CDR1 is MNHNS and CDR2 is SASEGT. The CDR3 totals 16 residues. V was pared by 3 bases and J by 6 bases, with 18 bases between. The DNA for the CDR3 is TGTGCCAGCAGTGACAGGACTGGGCGTTTGAGTCAGCCCCAGCATTTT. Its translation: CASSDRTGRLSQPQHF.

The CDR3 DNA sequence: TGTGCCAGCAGTGCCCTATATGGCTACACCTTC. Translation gives CASSALYGYTF. The chain couples TRBV25-1 to TRBJ1-2; D is undetermined. Per the germline V gene, CDR1 is MGHDK and CDR2 is SYGVNS. The CDR3 has 11 residues. The V gene lost 4 bases and the J gene lost 5 bases, with 5 bases spanning the gap.

CDR3 amino acids: CASSPTAGGPNEQFF. In DNA form, the CDR3 reads TGTGCCAGCAGCCCAACCGCGGGGGGGCCGAATGAGCAGTTCTTC. J is TRBJ2-1 and V is TRBV7-3, with 9 bases matching TRBD2. Germline loops: CDR1 SGHTA, CDR2 FQGTGA. V lost 5 bases to trimming and J lost 7 bases; unmatched junction nucleotides: 9. The CDR3 consists of 15 residues.

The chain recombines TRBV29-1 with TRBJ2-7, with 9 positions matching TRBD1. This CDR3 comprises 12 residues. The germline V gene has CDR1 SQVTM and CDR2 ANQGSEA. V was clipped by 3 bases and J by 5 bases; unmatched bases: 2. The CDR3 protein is CSVDGTGNEQYF. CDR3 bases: TGCAGCGTTGACGGGACAGGGAACGAGCAGTACTTC.

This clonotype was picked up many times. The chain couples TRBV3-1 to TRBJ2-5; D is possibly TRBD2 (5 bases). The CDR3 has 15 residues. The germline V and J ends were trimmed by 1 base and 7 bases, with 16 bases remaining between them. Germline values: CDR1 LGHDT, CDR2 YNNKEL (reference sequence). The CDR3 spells CASSQGRTGNGTQYF. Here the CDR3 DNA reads TGTGCCAGCAGCCAAGGTCGGACGGGAAATGGGACCCAGTACTTC.

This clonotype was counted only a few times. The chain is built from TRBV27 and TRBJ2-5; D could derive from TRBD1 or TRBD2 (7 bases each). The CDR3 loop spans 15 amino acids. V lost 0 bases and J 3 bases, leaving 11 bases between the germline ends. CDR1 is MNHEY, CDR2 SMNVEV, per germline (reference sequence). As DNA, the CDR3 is TGTGCCAGCAGTTTATCGCGGGGGACAGAAGAGACCCAGTACTTC. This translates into CASSLSRGTEETQYF.

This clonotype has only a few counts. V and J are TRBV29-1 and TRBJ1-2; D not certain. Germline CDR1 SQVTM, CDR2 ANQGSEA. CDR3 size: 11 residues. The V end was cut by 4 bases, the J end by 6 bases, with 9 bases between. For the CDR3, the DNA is TGCAGCGTTGGAGAGGGTGATGGCTACACCTTC. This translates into CSVGEGDGYTF.

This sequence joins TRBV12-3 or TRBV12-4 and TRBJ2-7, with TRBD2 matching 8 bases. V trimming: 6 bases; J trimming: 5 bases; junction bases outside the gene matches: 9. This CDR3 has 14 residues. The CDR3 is CASRDSGAANEQYF. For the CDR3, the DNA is TGTGCCAGCAGAGATAGCGGGGCAGCGAACGAGCAGTACTTC.

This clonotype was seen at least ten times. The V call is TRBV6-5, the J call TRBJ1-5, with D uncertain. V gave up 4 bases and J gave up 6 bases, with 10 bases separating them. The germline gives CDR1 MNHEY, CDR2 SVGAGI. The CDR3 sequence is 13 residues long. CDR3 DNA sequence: TGTGCCAGCAGTTCGAGGAAGGGTCAGCCCCAGCATTTT. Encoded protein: CASSSRKGQPQHF.

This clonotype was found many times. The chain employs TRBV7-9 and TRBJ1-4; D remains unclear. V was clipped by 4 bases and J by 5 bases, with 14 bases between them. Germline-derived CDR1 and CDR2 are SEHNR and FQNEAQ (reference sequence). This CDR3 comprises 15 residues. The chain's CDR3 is CASSSRLGVNEKLFF. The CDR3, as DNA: TGTGCCAGCAGCTCTCGACTAGGAGTAAATGAAAAACTGTTTTTT.

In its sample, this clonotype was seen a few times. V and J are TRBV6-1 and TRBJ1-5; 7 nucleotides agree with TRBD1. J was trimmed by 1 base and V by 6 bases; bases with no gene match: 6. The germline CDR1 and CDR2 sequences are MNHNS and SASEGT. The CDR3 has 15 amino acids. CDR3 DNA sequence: TGTGCCAGCAGCCCGGGACAGATGAGCAATCAGCCCCAGCATTTT. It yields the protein CASSPGQMSNQPQHF.